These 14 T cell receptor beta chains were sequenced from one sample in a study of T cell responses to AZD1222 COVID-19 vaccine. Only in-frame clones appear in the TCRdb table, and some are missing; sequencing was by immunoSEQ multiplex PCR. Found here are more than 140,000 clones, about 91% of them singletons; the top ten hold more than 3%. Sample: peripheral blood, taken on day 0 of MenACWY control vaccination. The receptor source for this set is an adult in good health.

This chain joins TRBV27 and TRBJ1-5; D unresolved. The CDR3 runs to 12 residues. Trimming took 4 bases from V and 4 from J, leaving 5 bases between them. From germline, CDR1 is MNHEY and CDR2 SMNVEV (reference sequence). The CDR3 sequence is CASSSQNQPQHF. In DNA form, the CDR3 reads TGTGCCAGCAGTTCACAGAATCAGCCCCAGCATTTT.

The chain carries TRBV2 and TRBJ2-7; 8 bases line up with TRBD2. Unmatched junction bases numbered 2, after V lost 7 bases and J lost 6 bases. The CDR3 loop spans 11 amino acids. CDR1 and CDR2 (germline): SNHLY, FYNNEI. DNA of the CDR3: TGTGCCAGCACCGGGGGGGCCGAGCAGTACTTC. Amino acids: CASTGGAEQYF.

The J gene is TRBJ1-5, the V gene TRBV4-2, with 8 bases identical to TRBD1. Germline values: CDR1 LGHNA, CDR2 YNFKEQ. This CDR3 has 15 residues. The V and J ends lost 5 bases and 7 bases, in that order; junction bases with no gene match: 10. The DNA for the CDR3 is TGTGCCAGCAGCTCTCGACAGGGGTCGGAACAGCCCCAGCATTTT. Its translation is CASSSRQGSEQPQHF.

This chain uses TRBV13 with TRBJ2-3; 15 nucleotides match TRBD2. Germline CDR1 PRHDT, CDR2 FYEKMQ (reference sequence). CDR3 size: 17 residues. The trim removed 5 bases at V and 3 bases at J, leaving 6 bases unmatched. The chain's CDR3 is CASSPGLAGGPTDTQYF. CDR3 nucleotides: TGTGCCAGCAGCCCCGGACTAGCGGGGGGGCCGACAGATACGCAGTATTTT.

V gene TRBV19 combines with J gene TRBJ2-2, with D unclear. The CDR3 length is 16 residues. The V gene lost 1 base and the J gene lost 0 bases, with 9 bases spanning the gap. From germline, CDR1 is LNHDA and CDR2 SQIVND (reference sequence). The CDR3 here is CASSIVGQTNTGELFF. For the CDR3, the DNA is TGTGCCAGTAGTATAGTAGGCCAGACGAACACCGGGGAGCTGTTTTTT.

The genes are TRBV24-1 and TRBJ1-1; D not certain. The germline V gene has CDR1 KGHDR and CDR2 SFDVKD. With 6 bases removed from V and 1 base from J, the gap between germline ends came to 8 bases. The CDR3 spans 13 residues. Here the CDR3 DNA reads TGTGCCACCAGTACGGTGGGGAACACTGAAGCTTTCTTT. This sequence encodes CATSTVGNTEAFF.

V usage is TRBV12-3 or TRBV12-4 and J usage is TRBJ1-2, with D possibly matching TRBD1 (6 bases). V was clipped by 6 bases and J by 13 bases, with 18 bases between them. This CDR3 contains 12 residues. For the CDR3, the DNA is TGTGCCAGCAGGGCCACTATGGGGGCTTGCACCTTC. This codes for CASRATMGACTF.

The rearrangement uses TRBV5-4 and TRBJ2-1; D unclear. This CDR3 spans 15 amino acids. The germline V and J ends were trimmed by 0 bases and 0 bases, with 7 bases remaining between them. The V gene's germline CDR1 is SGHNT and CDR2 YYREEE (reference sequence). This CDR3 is CASSLAQSSYNEQFF. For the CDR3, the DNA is TGTGCCAGCAGCTTGGCCCAGAGCTCCTACAATGAGCAGTTCTTC.

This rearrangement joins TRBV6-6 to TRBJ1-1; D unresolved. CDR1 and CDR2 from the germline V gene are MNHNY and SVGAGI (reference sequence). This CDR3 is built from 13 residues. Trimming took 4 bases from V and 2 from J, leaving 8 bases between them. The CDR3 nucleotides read TGTGCCAGCAGTTCTCCTCAAAACACTGAAGCTTTCTTT. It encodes CASSSPQNTEAFF.

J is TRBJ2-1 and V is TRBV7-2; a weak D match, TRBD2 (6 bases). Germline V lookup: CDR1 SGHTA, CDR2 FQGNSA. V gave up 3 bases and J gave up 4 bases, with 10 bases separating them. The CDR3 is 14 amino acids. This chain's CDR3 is CASSFGTAYNEQFF. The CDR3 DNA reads TGTGCCAGCAGCTTCGGGACTGCTTACAATGAGCAGTTCTTC.

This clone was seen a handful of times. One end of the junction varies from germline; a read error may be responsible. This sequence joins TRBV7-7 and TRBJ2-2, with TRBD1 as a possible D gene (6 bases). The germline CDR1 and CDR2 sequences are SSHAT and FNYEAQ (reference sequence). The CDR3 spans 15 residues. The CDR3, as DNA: TGTGCTAGCAGTTCTAACAACAGGGCCACCGGGGAGCTGTTTTTT. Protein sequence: CASSSNNRATGELFF.

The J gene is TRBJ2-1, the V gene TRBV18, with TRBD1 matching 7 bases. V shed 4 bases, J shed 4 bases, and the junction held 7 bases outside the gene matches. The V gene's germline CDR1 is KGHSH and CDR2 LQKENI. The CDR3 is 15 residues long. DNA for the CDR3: TGTGCCAGCTCACTGACAGGGTTCTCTTACAATGAGCAGTTCTTC. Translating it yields CASSLTGFSYNEQFF.

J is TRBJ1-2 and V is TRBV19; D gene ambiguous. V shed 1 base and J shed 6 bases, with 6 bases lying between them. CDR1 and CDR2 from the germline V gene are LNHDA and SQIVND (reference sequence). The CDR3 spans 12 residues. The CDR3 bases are TGTGCCAGTAGTATAGGGTATGATGGCTACACCTTC. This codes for CASSIGYDGYTF.

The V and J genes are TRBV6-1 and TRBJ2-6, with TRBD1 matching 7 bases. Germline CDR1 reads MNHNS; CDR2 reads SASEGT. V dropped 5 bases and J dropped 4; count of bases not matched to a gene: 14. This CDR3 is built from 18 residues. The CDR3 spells CASSKGGQFLAGANVLTF. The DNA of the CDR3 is TGTGCCAGCAGTAAAGGGGGACAGTTCCTCGCGGGGGCCAACGTCCTGACTTTC.